This T cell receptor beta chain is drawn from a study of blood T cells in healthy people across ages. Study-level results: While age rose, TCR beta diversity per million T cells dropped in a roughly linear way.

With a J-beta primer mix and a sample-barcoded 5' primer, a second PCR ran about 7 to 12 cycles. Template switching added a 12-random-nucleotide identifier to every cDNA molecule. All samples yielded 3 million or more CDR3-containing paired-end reads. TCRdb re-analysed the 5' RACE reads in MiXCR, keeping a single row per CDR3 protein. The sample has 1.5 million to 2 million distinct CDR3 sequences; about two fifths are singletons. The V gene's germline CDR1 is SGHTA and CDR2 FQGNSA. V shed 7 bases, J shed 4 bases, and the junction held 9 bases outside the gene matches. The CDR3 contains 14 residues. Per sample, extraction of total RNA gave at least 5.5 micrograms in every case. This clonotype has a handful of counts. Its antigen is not known.

Material for sequencing was blood. This TCR was sampled from a human donor in good health. The chain employs TRBV7-2 and TRBJ1-2, with 7 nucleotides matching TRBD1. The CDR3 spells CASTPGQPIYGYTF. Here the CDR3 DNA reads TGTGCCAGCACCCCGGGACAGCCTATCTATGGCTACACCTTC.